Many counts were recorded for the clone carrying this T cell receptor beta chain. Its antigen is as yet unknown. This entry is derived from a study of neurological immune-mediated disorders. Study results and caveats: The greatest TCR clonal expansion appeared in HTLV-1-associated myelopathy and the smallest, falling below healthy controls, in multiple sclerosis. The absence of any CDR3 amino acid sequence shared by expanded clones across subjects suggests that repertoires were private in all groups.

By 5'RACE with 10-nucleotide random UMIs, the cDNA was made. Sequencing runs each generated in excess of 180 million TCR-beta sequences derived from 15-18 subjects. TCRdb re-analysed the 5' RACE reads in MiXCR, keeping a single row per CDR3 protein. The data show 50,000 to 75,000 distinct CDR3 sequences, 9.5% to 15% seen once. V lost 0 bases and J lost 4, with 8 bases in between. Germline-derived CDR1 and CDR2 are SGHDT and YYEEEE. The CDR3 loop spans 14 amino acids. The receptor was isolated from a woman aged 60-75 years with HTLV-1-associated myelopathy (HAM/TSP). The sequenced sample was PBMCs. The chain carries TRBV5-6 and TRBJ1-5; no reliable D call. The CDR3 sequence: CASSLAGFNQPQHF. Here the CDR3 DNA reads TGTGCCAGCAGCTTGGCCGGTTTTAATCAGCCCCAGCATTTT.